The 22 T cell receptor beta chains below come from one sample, sequenced in a study of OX40 agonist ivuxolimab in advanced cancers. TCRdb's table, derived via immunoSEQ multiplex PCR, lists solely in-frame clones and lacks some. The sample has some 60,000 clones, 75% to 95% seen once. Specimen: CD4+ or CD8+ T cells sorted from blood, collected in a trial of the OX40 agonist ivuxolimab. Receptors originate from an adult with an advanced solid tumor such as melanoma, head and neck, liver or kidney cancer.

The chain uses TRBV5-1 and TRBJ1-5, with 7 positions matching TRBD1. Germline lookup yields CDR1 SGHRS and CDR2 YFSETQ. The CDR3 consists of 13 residues. With V trimmed by 5 bases and J by 7 bases, 6 bases remained unmatched. In DNA, the CDR3 is TGCGCCAGCAGACAGGGGATTGGGCAGCCCCAGCATTTT. This encodes CASRQGIGQPQHF.

The CDR3, as DNA: TGTGCCATCAGTGAGTCGAAGCCCGGGACAGGGAATCAGCCCCAGCATTTT. It specifies CAISESKPGTGNQPQHF. This chain links TRBV10-3 with TRBJ1-5, with TRBD1 identical over 9 bases. V dropped 0 bases and J dropped 4; count of bases not matched to a gene: 7. Germline-derived CDR1 and CDR2 are ENHRY and SYGVKD. This CDR3 spans 17 amino acids.

This rearrangement joins TRBV4-1 to TRBJ2-7; D is possibly TRBD1 or TRBD2 (5 bases each). There are 17 residues in the CDR3. The V gene lost 3 bases and the J gene lost 2 bases, with 20 bases spanning the gap. Looked up from germline, CDR1 is MGHRA and CDR2 is YSYEKL. As DNA, the CDR3 is TGCGCCAGCAGCCAGGAGGTGGTTGGGGTCAGGGCCTACGAGCAGTACTTC. Amino acid sequence: CASSQEVVGVRAYEQYF.

CDR3 region: CASSTGLAGEQYF. The CDR3 nucleotides are TGTGCCAGCAGCACTGGACTAGCCGGCGAGCAGTACTTC. V and J are TRBV7-6 and TRBJ2-7; 8 bases map to TRBD2. Germline values: CDR1 SGHVS, CDR2 FNYEAQ. V dropped 5 bases and J dropped 6; count of bases not matched to a gene: 6. The CDR3 is 13 residues long.

This chain joins TRBV25-1 and TRBJ2-3; D unresolved. Germline V gives CDR1 MGHDK, CDR2 SYGVNS. CDR3 length: 13 residues. With 3 bases removed from V and 3 bases from J, the gap between germline ends came to 7 bases. CDR3 sequence (DNA): TGTGCCAGCAGTGAGCCCGGGACAGATACGCAGTATTTT. Amino acid sequence: CASSEPGTDTQYF.

This rearrangement joins TRBV11-3 to TRBJ1-3; no reliable D call. V gave up 2 bases and J gave up 2 bases, with 4 bases separating them. The CDR3 has 13 residues. The germline V gene has CDR1 SGHNT and CDR2 YENEEA. The CDR3 coding sequence is TGTGCCAGCAGCTTATACGCTGGAAACACCATATATTTT. Protein sequence: CASSLYAGNTIYF.

This clone was picked up one time. This chain joins TRBV5-6 and TRBJ2-5; TRBD2 aligns across 9 bases. Trimming took 4 bases from V and 4 from J; bases not matched to a gene: 14. Germline V gene lookup returns CDR1 SGHDT and CDR2 YYEEEE. The CDR3 covers 17 residues. The CDR3 loop is CASSTRGSGRSRETQYF. In nucleotides, the CDR3 is TGTGCCAGCAGCACGCGGGGGAGCGGGAGGTCCCGAGAGACCCAGTACTTC.

The J gene is TRBJ1-2, the V gene TRBV2; D remains ambiguous. CDR1 SNHLY and CDR2 FYNNEI come from the germline V gene. The CDR3 is 14 amino acids. Trimming left V 6 bases short and J 4 bases short, with 15 bases between. The CDR3: CASRPGETGYGYTF. In DNA form, the CDR3 reads TGTGCCAGCAGGCCAGGTGAGACGGGCTATGGCTACACCTTC.

The gene calls are TRBV28 and TRBJ2-1; TRBD2 matches at 7 bases. The CDR3 runs to 16 residues. With 5 bases clipped from V and 8 bases from J, the junction kept 15 bases outside the gene matches. The V gene's germline CDR1 is MDHEN and CDR2 SYDVKM. CDR3 in amino acids: CASSTLSGGRRDEQFF. CDR3 DNA: TGTGCCAGCAGTACCCTTTCGGGCGGGAGACGAGATGAGCAGTTCTTC.

The chain carries TRBV5-1 and TRBJ1-3; D is unclear. Trimming took off 4 bases at V and 7 bases at J, with 15 bases between the two ends. Germline V gene data show CDR1 as SGHRS and CDR2 as YFSETQ. The CDR3 length is 14 residues. This CDR3 is CASSPSGVGNTIYF. CDR3 in DNA: TGCGCCAGCAGCCCCTCCGGGGTCGGGAACACCATATATTTT. Using reference TRBV5-1 and TRBJ1-3 for the parts outside the CDR3, the full variable domain is KAGVTQTPRYLIKTRGQQVTLSCSPISGHRSVSWYQQTPGQGLQFLFEYFSETQRNKGNFPGRFSGRQFSNSRSEMNVSTLELGDSALYLCASSPSGVGNTIYFGEGSWLTVV.

This chain connects TRBV7-9 to TRBJ2-7; D gene ambiguous. The CDR3 length is 12 residues. Germline lookup yields CDR1 SEHNR and CDR2 FQNEAQ (reference sequence). The V and J ends lost 2 bases and 2 bases respectively, with 4 bases between them. The CDR3 reads CASSLTPYEQYF. The CDR3 region has the DNA TGTGCCAGCAGCTTAACACCCTACGAGCAGTACTTC.

The gene calls are TRBV6-7 and TRBJ2-7; D is undetermined. TRBV6-7 is filed as an ORF, its function uncertain. The germline V and J ends were trimmed by 3 bases and 6 bases, with 18 bases remaining between them. This CDR3 region has 15 residues. CDR3 coding DNA: TGTGCCAGCAGTTATTTCTGTCGCAGGCCGTCCGAGCAGTACTTC. It translates to CASSYFCRRPSEQYF.

This chain joins TRBV6-6 and TRBJ1-1; the D is unclear. The CDR3 totals 11 residues. V lost 6 bases, J lost 6 bases, and 8 bases lay in between. Per the germline V gene, CDR1 is MNHNY and CDR2 is SVGAGI (reference sequence). CDR3 in amino acids: CASRIRAEAFF. Here the CDR3 DNA reads TGTGCCAGCAGAATTAGGGCTGAAGCTTTCTTT.

On this clone: Other DNA sequences of this sample code for an identical CDR3. This chain connects TRBV6-1 to TRBJ2-7; 7 bases map to TRBD2. The CDR3 is made up of 15 amino acids. Germline-derived CDR1 and CDR2 are MNHNS and SASEGT. V lost 3 bases to trimming and J lost 6 bases; unmatched junction nucleotides: 11. The CDR3 nucleotides read TGTGCCAGCAGTGATGGCTCGTTGGGGAGGGGCGAGCAGTACTTC. Amino acids: CASSDGSLGRGEQYF.

This clone has just a few counts. The chain joins TRBV5-6 to TRBJ2-1; TRBD2 matches 13 bases. Trimming removed 4 bases from V and 7 bases from J; junction bases left unmatched: 2. CDR3 length: 14 residues. Germline CDR1 SGHDT, CDR2 YYEEEE. The CDR3 reads CASSPGLAGNEQFF. In DNA form, the CDR3 reads TGTGCCAGCAGCCCGGGACTAGCGGGGAATGAGCAGTTCTTC.

The rearrangement links TRBV7-2 to TRBJ1-1; 9 bases match TRBD1. This CDR3 region has 13 residues. Germline values: CDR1 SGHTA, CDR2 FQGNSA. Trimming took 7 bases from V and 4 from J; bases not matched to a gene: 4. The CDR3 is CASNPTGGTEAFF. For the CDR3, the DNA is TGTGCCAGCAACCCGACAGGGGGCACTGAAGCTTTCTTT.

The chain recombines TRBV6-6 with TRBJ2-4; D is tentatively TRBD1 or TRBD2 (7 bases each). The CDR3 has 14 residues. Trimming shortened V by 6 bases and J by 6 bases, and 15 bases separated the two germline ends. Germline assignment: CDR1 MNHNY and CDR2 SVGAGI (reference sequence). CDR3 nucleotides: TGTGCCAGCAGACAACAGGGGAGGGGAAACATTCAGTACTTC. This gives the protein CASRQQGRGNIQYF.

This chain links TRBV7-2 with TRBJ2-2, with D maybe TRBD1 (5 bases). V lost 5 bases and J 6 bases, leaving 13 bases between the germline ends. The CDR3 runs 14 residues. Per germline, CDR1 SGHTA and CDR2 FQGNSA. The chain's CDR3 is CASSLSRVPGELFF. CDR3 bases: TGTGCCAGCAGCCTGTCCAGGGTCCCCGGGGAGCTGTTTTTT. The full variable domain, completed using reference TRBV7-2 and TRBJ2-2, is GAGVSQSPSNKVTEKGKDVELRCDPISGHTALYWYRQSLGQGLEFLIYFQGNSAPDKSGLPSDRFSAERTGGSVSTLTIQRTQQEDSAVYLCASSLSRVPGELFFGEGSRLTVL.

This clone was recorded a few times. The genes are TRBV6-6 and TRBJ1-1, with unresolved D. The V gene's germline CDR1 is MNHNY and CDR2 SVGAGI (reference sequence). Trimming took off 4 bases at V and 1 base at J, with 4 bases between the two ends. The CDR3 totals 12 residues. The CDR3: CASSSGNTEAFF. The CDR3 DNA sequence: TGTGCCAGCAGTTCTGGGAACACTGAAGCTTTCTTT.

The rearrangement uses TRBV7-9 and TRBJ2-7; D might be TRBD1 (6 bases). The CDR3 loop spans 14 amino acids. Germline CDR1 SEHNR, CDR2 FQNEAQ (reference sequence). V was trimmed by 0 bases and J by 8 bases, leaving 14 bases between them. The CDR3 loop reads CASSLAGLGGQQYF. CDR3 DNA: TGTGCCAGCAGCTTAGCGGGCTTAGGGGGACAGCAGTACTTC.

V and J are TRBV30 and TRBJ1-1, with D perhaps TRBD1 (5 bases). The CDR3 extends over 16 amino acids. The germline CDR1 and CDR2 sequences are GTSNPN and SVGIG (reference sequence). The V end was cut by 0 bases, the J end by 1 base, with 15 bases between. The chain's CDR3 is CAWSVRGRLANTEAFF. In nucleotides, the CDR3 is TGTGCCTGGAGTGTACGGGGCAGATTAGCGAACACTGAAGCTTTCTTT.

Worth noting for this clone: The junction departs from germline at one end; a sequencing error may be responsible. The V gene is TRBV4-3, the J gene TRBJ2-2; D is possibly TRBD2 (5 bases). The V gene's germline CDR1 is LGHNA and CDR2 YSLEER. The CDR3 extends over 15 amino acids. The CDR3 sequence: CASSQETGNPGELFF. Here the CDR3 DNA reads TGCGCCAGCAGCCAGGAAACGGGGAACCCCGGGGAGCTGTTTTTT.